This T cell receptor (beta chain) was profiled in a study of beta chain features in type 1 diabetes. Study-wide points: The VDJ junctions of type 1 diabetes patients carried fewer insertions and more deletions. Among patients, naive, central memory and Treg TCRB repertoires appeared more similar than among healthy donors.

Comments on this clone: What it binds is not known.

The CDR3 totals 14 residues. In germline, CDR1 is SGHTA, CDR2 FQGNSA. Trimming pared 5 bases from V and 6 bases from J, leaving 17 bases between. Expressed TCRB transcripts were sequenced because the isolated RNA had all been reverse transcribed beforehand. Samples of naive, central memory and regulatory T cells yielded a mean of about 3.5 million reads. Clones were read by immunoSEQ multiplex PCR, and TCRdb kept only the in-frame ones, dropping some. This sample carries about 220,000 clones, about a tenth of them seen once, and the ten largest clones take approximately 1.5%. J is TRBJ2-7 and V is TRBV7-2, with a possible D match to TRBD2 (7 bases). Material for sequencing was central memory CD4+ T cells from blood. The sequence came from a man aged 18 to 29 in good health. CDR3: CASSPRGGGIEQYF. The CDR3 nucleotides read TGTGCCAGCAGCCCCCGCGGGGGCGGGATCGAGCAGTACTTC.